A selection of T cell receptor beta chains follows, all from one sample in a study of cytomegalovirus exposure and HLA in healthy donors. Sequencing was performed with immunoSEQ multiplex PCR; in TCRdb, only in-frame clones are kept and a portion is missing. The table lists fewer than 100,000 clones, just over 90% of them singletons. Sequenced material: PBMCs. The source is a man younger than 45 in good health and CMV-seronegative. Each CDR3 is given with its conserved first and last residue. A D gene is named only where the DNA matches it firmly. Size tells how often a clone was seen (once, few, many) or the class of an expanded clone, and some rows leave it out.

clone_size,v_call,j_call,d_call,cdr3_nt,cdr3_aa
.,TRBV7-2,TRBJ2-5,.,TGTGCCAGCAGCTTGAACAGGGACCGAGAGACCCAGTACTTC,CASSLNRDRETQYF
.,TRBV28,TRBJ1-1,TRBD1,TGTGCCAGCAGCCCGGACAGGGTGAGCGCTTTCTTT,CASSPDRVSAFF
.,TRBV5-6,TRBJ2-7,.,TGTGCCAGCAGCTTAAATGGGGGGACCGAAAACTACGAGCAGTACTTC,CASSLNGGTENYEQYF
.,TRBV7-8,TRBJ1-5,TRBD1,TGTGCCAGCAGCAAATTACAGGGGGCTGGCAATCAGCCCCAGCATTTT,CASSKLQGAGNQPQHF
.,TRBV19,TRBJ2-7,TRBD1,TGTGCCAGTAGTGCTGGACAGGGAATTATAGGCGAGCAGTACTTC,CASSAGQGIIGEQYF
once,TRBV27,TRBJ2-2,.,TGTGCCAGCAGTTTTGATACGTTGTATGGGGCGGCGAACACCGGGGAGCTGTTTTTT,CASSFDTLYGAANTGELFF
.,TRBV7-6,TRBJ2-5,TRBD2,TGTGCCAGCAGCTTCCTAATGACTAGCGGGGAAGAGACCCAGTACTTC,CASSFLMTSGEETQYF
.,TRBV6-4,TRBJ2-3,.,TGTGCCAGCAGTGATAACAGGGACACAGATACGCAGTATTTT,CASSDNRDTDTQYF
.,TRBV5-1,TRBJ2-5,TRBD1,TGCGCCAGCAGCTCGCAGGGGGTACCCTCCCAAGAGACCCAGTACTTC,CASSSQGVPSQETQYF
.,TRBV6-6,TRBJ1-4,.,TGTGCCAGCAGTTACTTTCAGGATGAAAAACTGTTTTTT,CASSYFQDEKLFF
.,TRBV28,TRBJ1-5,TRBD1,TGTGCCAGCAGCCATCAGGGGGACAATCAGCCCCAGCATTTT,CASSHQGDNQPQHF
.,TRBV7-9,TRBJ1-2,.,TGTGCCAGCAGCCCAAACGTCGGTGGCTACACCTTC,CASSPNVGGYTF
once,TRBV2,TRBJ1-3,TRBD1,TGTGCCAGCAGTAATAGACAGGGGGCAATCCGTCAGTCTGGAAACACCATATATTTT,CASSNRQGAIRQSGNTIYF
.,TRBV9,TRBJ2-1,.,TGTGCCAGCAGCGTAGATCCGAGGCCCTCCTACAATGAGCAGTTCTTC,CASSVDPRPSYNEQFF
.,TRBV10-3,TRBJ2-7,.,TGTGCCATCAGTGACAGCTCCTACGAGCAGTACTTC,CAISDSSYEQYF
.,TRBV5-1,TRBJ2-7,.,TGCGCCAGCAGCTCCCTTGGGCGGGCGTCGACCTACGAGCAGTACTTC,CASSSLGRASTYEQYF
.,TRBV7-6,TRBJ2-1,TRBD1,TGTGCCAGCAGCTTAGCGGCAGGGGGCAACGGGAATGAGCAGTTCTTC,CASSLAAGGNGNEQFF
.,TRBV28,TRBJ1-1,.,TGTGCCAGCAACCGCAGGGTAAACACTGAAGCTTTCTTT,CASNRRVNTEAFF
.,TRBV27,TRBJ2-7,.,TGTGCCAGCAGTCCAGACAGCTCCTACGAGCAGTACTTC,CASSPDSSYEQYF
.,TRBV29-1,TRBJ1-2,.,TGCAGCGCCCAAGATGGGGCCGGAGTCGACGGCTACACCTTC,CSAQDGAGVDGYTF
once,TRBV7-9,TRBJ2-7,.,TGTGCCAGCAGCTTAGTCGGGTCAGGGATGAAAAACGAGCAGTACTTC,CASSLVGSGMKNEQYF
.,TRBV7-2,TRBJ2-7,.,TGTGCCAGCAGCCCAGAGGTGGCCAGGGTCGGCTACGAGCAGTACTTC,CASSPEVARVGYEQYF
.,TRBV19,TRBJ2-7,.,TGTGCCAGTAGTACCCCGGGACTTTCCTACGAGCAGTACTTC,CASSTPGLSYEQYF
.,TRBV27,TRBJ2-2,.,TGTGCCAGCAGTTTACTGCGGAGCGGGGAGCTGTTTTTT,CASSLLRSGELFF
once,TRBV19,TRBJ1-5,TRBD1,TGTGCCAGTAGTATACGGGACAGGGGGTATAATCAGCCCCAGCATTTT,CASSIRDRGYNQPQHF
.,TRBV7-9,TRBJ2-1,.,TGTGCCAGCAGCTTAAGCTTTAACCACAATGAGCAGTTCTTC,CASSLSFNHNEQFF
.,TRBV28,TRBJ1-3,.,TGTGCCAGCAGACCACCGGGGGTCTCTGGAAACACCATATATTTT,CASRPPGVSGNTIYF
.,TRBV28,TRBJ2-7,TRBD1,TGTGCCAGCAGTTTCGATATTGGACAGGGGAGGTCTCACGAGCAGTACTTC,CASSFDIGQGRSHEQYF
.,TRBV5-4,TRBJ2-7,TRBD1,TGTGCCAGCAGCTTGGTGGGGACAGAGAGCTCCTACGAGCAGTACTTC,CASSLVGTESSYEQYF
.,TRBV11-2,TRBJ1-6,TRBD1,TGTGCCAGCAGCTTAGTTTCCGGGACAGGGGAGGGAGATAATTCACCCCTCCACTTT,CASSLVSGTGEGDNSPLHF
.,TRBV10-2,TRBJ1-1,.,TGCGCCAGCAGTGAAGTCGCGGGATGGAACACTGAAGCTTTCTTT,CASSEVAGWNTEAFF
.,TRBV28,TRBJ2-1,TRBD1,TGTGCCAGCAGACAACAGGGGACAATCTACAATGAGCAGTTCTTC,CASRQQGTIYNEQFF
.,TRBV15,TRBJ2-2,.,TGTGCCACCGGGGTCGGGACTCACGGGGAGCTGTTTTTT,CATGVGTHGELFF
.,TRBV7-2,TRBJ1-2,TRBD1,TGTGCCAGCAGCAAACTGACAGGGGTGGTTGCTAACTATGGCTACACCTTC,CASSKLTGVVANYGYTF
.,TRBV7-9,TRBJ2-5,.,TGTGCCAGCAGAAATGGGGGGGCCCCTAAAGAGACCCAGTACTTC,CASRNGGAPKETQYF
.,TRBV11-2,TRBJ2-4,.,TGTGCCAGCAGCTCGTACAGGGTCCGGTCCAAAAACATTCAGTACTTC,CASSSYRVRSKNIQYF
.,TRBV27,TRBJ2-3,TRBD1,TGTGCCAGCAGTCATAGACAGGGCAGCACAGATACGCAGTATTTT,CASSHRQGSTDTQYF
.,TRBV11-2,TRBJ1-6,TRBD1,TGTGCCAGCAGCTTCGGGACAGGGGGTAATTCACCCCTCCACTTT,CASSFGTGGNSPLHF
once,TRBV6-6,TRBJ1-2,.,TGTGCCAGCTCTGAGGGGGGGGACCATAACTATGGCTACACCTTC,CASSEGGDHNYGYTF
.,TRBV2,TRBJ1-5,.,TGTGCCAGCGGAGAAAATAGCAATCAGCCCCAGCATTTT,CASGENSNQPQHF
.,TRBV5-6,TRBJ2-7,TRBD2,TGTGCCAGCAGCTCAATACTAGCGGGGGTTGCCCAAGAACAATACGAGCAGTACTTC,CASSSILAGVAQEQYEQYF
once,TRBV18,TRBJ2-3,TRBD2,TGTGCCAGCTCACGATTAGCGGGGGGGCTCCCAGATACGCAGTATTTT,CASSRLAGGLPDTQYF
.,TRBV28,TRBJ1-5,.,TGTGCCAGCTCCCCCTTATACCCCCCCTGGACATCTAATCAGCCCCAGCATTTT,CASSPLYPPWTSNQPQHF
.,TRBV19,TRBJ1-2,TRBD1,TGTGCCAGTAGCTCACAGAGGGACCGGGGGGACAGGGACCCCGGCTACACCTTC,CASSSQRDRGDRDPGYTF
few,TRBV6-1,TRBJ2-7,.,TGTGCCAGCAACGTAGGGGCCTACGAGCAGTACTTC,CASNVGAYEQYF
.,TRBV5-1,TRBJ1-2,TRBD1,TGCGCCAGCAGCTTGAACTCGGCGGGACAGGGCCTCGTCTGGTATGGCTACACCTTC,CASSLNSAGQGLVWYGYTF
.,TRBV7-2,TRBJ1-2,TRBD1,TGTGCCAGCAGCTCCCTGACAGGGAGGTATGGTGGCTACACCTTC,CASSSLTGRYGGYTF
.,TRBV5-8,TRBJ2-7,.,TGTGCCAGCAGTCTCGGTTACGAGCAGTACTTC,CASSLGYEQYF
.,TRBV29-1,TRBJ2-7,.,TGCAGCGTTGAATCTACGGGCAGGGGCGAGCAGTACTTC,CSVESTGRGEQYF
.,TRBV19,TRBJ2-7,.,TGTGCCAGTAGTATAGATCCCACCTACGAGCAGTACTTC,CASSIDPTYEQYF
.,TRBV5-8,TRBJ2-1,.,TGTGCCAGCAGCTTGGACGGTTACTACAATGAGCAGTTCTTC,CASSLDGYYNEQFF
.,TRBV5-1,TRBJ2-7,TRBD1,TGCGCCAGCAGCTCGCCGGACAGGGGTCGAATCAGTTACTTC,CASSSPDRGRISYF
.,TRBV27,TRBJ2-7,.,TGTGCCAGCAGTCCCCTAATAGCGCGACCCCCCGAGAGATACGAGCAGTACTTC,CASSPLIARPPERYEQYF
.,TRBV2,TRBJ1-3,TRBD1,TGTGCCAGCAGTAACGAGCTGACAGGGTCTGGAAACACCATATATTTT,CASSNELTGSGNTIYF
.,TRBV30,TRBJ2-7,TRBD2,TGTGCCTGGAGCACTAGCGGGAGTTCCTACGAGCAGTACTTC,CAWSTSGSSYEQYF
once,TRBV6-6,TRBJ2-1,.,TGTGCCAGCAGTCCATTTACAGGGAAGGGTGAGCAGTTCTTC,CASSPFTGKGEQFF
.,TRBV6-6,TRBJ2-7,TRBD1,TGTGCCAGCAGTTACTCGACAGGGGTCTACGAGCAGTACTTC,CASSYSTGVYEQYF
.,TRBV29-1,TRBJ2-1,.,TGCAGCGTAAACCCAGGCACAGGCGTCTACAATGAGCAGTTCTTC,CSVNPGTGVYNEQFF
.,TRBV28,TRBJ1-5,.,TGTGCCAGCGGAACAGGTTTCAGTCAGCCCCAGCATTTT,CASGTGFSQPQHF
few,TRBV5-4,TRBJ2-6,.,TGTGCCATCCGGCTAGGGGCTGGGGCCAACGTCCTGACTTTC,CAIRLGAGANVLTF